Below are 32 T cell receptor beta chains sequenced from a single sample in a study of T cell responses to AZD1222 COVID-19 vaccine. Profiling relied on immunoSEQ multiplex PCR, and the TCRdb table lists in-frame clones only, not all of them. The table has 58,000 or so clones, 84% seen once. Specimen: peripheral blood, collected on day 0 of AZD1222 vaccination. The receptors were sampled from an adult in good health.

V is TRBV7-9 and J is TRBJ2-7; 9 bases are shared with TRBD1. This CDR3 is built from 15 residues. Germline CDR1 and CDR2: SEHNR and FQNEAQ (reference sequence). Unmatched junction bases numbered 7, after V lost 7 bases and J lost 0 bases. CDR3 sequence reads: CASTWDRVTSYEQYF. The CDR3, as DNA: TGTGCCAGCACCTGGGACAGGGTGACCTCCTACGAGCAGTACTTC.

V and J are TRBV2 and TRBJ2-7; D not certain. This CDR3 spans 14 amino acids. The germline gives CDR1 SNHLY, CDR2 FYNNEI. V lost 1 base to trimming and J lost 3 bases, with 10 bases between them. The CDR3 DNA sequence: TGTGCCAGCAGTGAAGACTGGTCCAGCTACGAGCAGTACTTC. Amino acids: CASSEDWSSYEQYF.

This rearrangement joins TRBV9 to TRBJ2-7; 9 bases fit TRBD2. The length of the CDR3 is 15 residues. Per the germline V gene, CDR1 is SGDLS and CDR2 is YYNGEE. V trimming: 0 bases; J trimming: 3 bases; junction bases outside the gene matches: 4. The DNA of the CDR3 is TGTGCCAGCAGCGTAGGCGGGGGGGCCCACTACGAGCAGTACTTC. It codes for CASSVGGGAHYEQYF.

This clone was detected a few times. The sample carries other DNA sequences with the same CDR3. V is TRBV27 and J is TRBJ1-2; no firm D call. There are 13 residues in the CDR3. Trimming stripped 0 bases from V and 3 bases from J, with 5 bases between. Germline assignment: CDR1 MNHEY and CDR2 SMNVEV (reference sequence). In DNA form, the CDR3 reads TGTGCCAGCAGTTTATCGGGATACTATGGCTACACCTTC. Translation: CASSLSGYYGYTF.

The chain employs TRBV12-3 or TRBV12-4 and TRBJ1-2, with D possibly being TRBD1 (5 bases). V lost 3 bases, J lost 5 bases, and 10 bases lay in between. The CDR3 runs 13 residues. Here the CDR3 DNA reads TGTGCCAGCAGTTTCCCAGGGCGGTATGGCTACACCTTC. Residues: CASSFPGRYGYTF.

The chain employs TRBV21-1 and TRBJ1-6. TRBV21-1 is assigned pseudogene status. The CDR3 has 17 residues. CDR3 protein: CASSKKRRTENNSPLHF. The DNA for the CDR3 is TGTGCCAGCAGCAAAAAAAGGAGGACGGAGAATAATTCACCCCTCCACTTT.

The chain recombines TRBV4-2 with TRBJ2-7, with D possibly called TRBD1 or TRBD2 (5 bases each). CDR3 length equals 15 residues. V gave up 5 bases and J gave up 7 bases, with 21 bases separating them. Germline CDR1 reads LGHNA; CDR2 reads YNFKEQ. The CDR3 loop is CASSNKARDSGEQYF. CDR3 in DNA: TGTGCCAGCAGCAACAAGGCCAGGGATTCGGGAGAGCAGTACTTC.

The gene calls are TRBV29-1 and TRBJ2-7; 9 bases map to TRBD1. Trimming at V came to 7 bases and at J to 0 bases, leaving 4 bases not matched to a gene. The germline V gene has CDR1 SQVTM and CDR2 ANQGSEA. This CDR3 is built from 13 residues. CDR3 DNA: TGCAGCGCCGGGACAGGGAGCTCCTACGAGCAGTACTTC. Residues: CSAGTGSSYEQYF.

J is TRBJ2-5 and V is TRBV11-1; D unresolved. V shed 4 bases and J shed 5 bases, with 14 bases lying between them. Germline V CDR1 and CDR2: SGHAT, FQDESV (reference sequence). The CDR3 has 14 residues. The CDR3 sequence is CASSSRGGFETQYF. As DNA, the CDR3 is TGTGCCAGCAGCTCCAGAGGCGGTTTCGAGACCCAGTACTTC.

The chain couples TRBV29-1 to TRBJ2-5; either TRBD1 or TRBD2 may fit D (6 bases each). This CDR3 spans 11 amino acids. Looked up from germline, CDR1 is SQVTM and CDR2 is ANQGSEA. The CDR3 DNA reads as TGCAGTTCGGGGGCGGAGGAGACCCAGTACTTC. It encodes CSSGAEETQYF.

This clone was found once. This chain's CDR3 is CASSPPGSGLGGQYF. For the CDR3, the DNA is TGTGCCAGCAGCCCCCCTGGTTCGGGGCTTGGGGGGCAGTACTTC. The rearrangement joins TRBV3-1 (or the pseudogene TRBV3-2) to TRBJ2-7, with D tentatively TRBD1 or TRBD2 (5 bases each). This CDR3 spans 15 amino acids. From germline, CDR1 is LGHDT and CDR2 YNNKEL (reference sequence). Deletions cut 4 bases from V and 9 bases from J, with 22 bases between.

V is TRBV28 and J is TRBJ2-3; D uncertain. Trimming left V 6 bases short and J 2 bases short, with 3 bases between. Germline V CDR1 and CDR2: MDHEN, SYDVKM. This CDR3 region has 11 residues. The CDR3 DNA reads as TGTGCCAGCAGGATCACAGATACGCAGTATTTT. Its translation is CASRITDTQYF.

The rearrangement joins TRBV28 to TRBJ1-6; 8 bases fit TRBD1. Germline CDR1 reads MDHEN; CDR2 reads SYDVKM. V gave up 6 bases and J gave up 7 bases; unmatched junction bases: 11. The CDR3 has 16 amino acids. DNA for the CDR3: TGTGCCAGCAGACTCTCTTTGGCAGGGGGCAATTCACCCCTCCACTTT. Amino acid sequence: CASRLSLAGGNSPLHF. The full variable domain, in which reference TRBV28 and TRBJ1-6 provide the parts outside the CDR3, is DVKVTQSSRYLVKRTGEKVFLECVQDMDHENMFWYRQDPGLGLRLIYFSYDVKMKEKGDIPEGYSVSREKKERFSLILESASTNQTSMYLCASRLSLAGGNSPLHFGNGTRLTVT.

A single count supports this clone. The V and J genes are TRBV9 and TRBJ1-1; weak D call: TRBD1 (6 bases). This CDR3 is 13 amino acids long. Germline lookup yields CDR1 SGDLS and CDR2 YYNGEE. Trimming removed 3 bases at V and 8 bases at J, with 14 bases between. CDR3 region: CASSATRTDEAFF. In DNA form, the CDR3 reads TGTGCCAGCAGCGCAACTCGGACAGACGAAGCTTTCTTT.

This sequence joins TRBV4-3 and TRBJ1-5; D gene ambiguous. Trimming removed 1 base from V and 3 bases from J, with 7 bases in between. Germline V gives CDR1 LGHNA, CDR2 YSLEER. The CDR3 spans 14 residues. CDR3 amino acids: CASSQVSNNQPQHF. CDR3 DNA sequence: TGCGCCAGCAGCCAAGTTTCGAACAATCAGCCCCAGCATTTT.

This chain uses TRBV7-2 with TRBJ1-2; no clear D. The germline CDR1 and CDR2 sequences are SGHTA and FQGNSA. CDR3 size: 15 residues. Trimming pared 3 bases from V and 0 bases from J, leaving 11 bases between. CDR3 in DNA: TGTGCCAGCAGCTTGCCTGGCGGGTCTAACTATGGCTACACCTTC. Its translation is CASSLPGGSNYGYTF.

This chain links TRBV3-1 (or the pseudogene TRBV3-2) with TRBJ2-3; D gene unclear. This CDR3 has 14 residues. The V gene lost 4 bases and the J gene lost 3 bases, with 11 bases spanning the gap. Germline CDR1 is LGHDT and CDR2 is YNNKEL (reference sequence). CDR3 loop: CASSPYESTDTQYF. The CDR3 DNA reads TGTGCCAGCAGCCCCTATGAGTCGACAGATACGCAGTATTTT.

The chain recombines TRBV29-1 with TRBJ1-1; D is ambiguous. Trimming took 4 bases from V and 5 from J, leaving 11 bases between them. The germline gives CDR1 SQVTM, CDR2 ANQGSEA. This CDR3 region has 12 residues. The CDR3 spells CSVVRFGTEAFF. CDR3 in DNA: TGCAGCGTTGTGCGCTTCGGAACTGAAGCTTTCTTT.

The rearrangement uses TRBV15 and TRBJ2-5; D possibly corresponds to TRBD1 (6 bases). V lost 0 bases and J 1 base, leaving 6 bases between the germline ends. This CDR3 has 14 residues. Germline-derived CDR1 and CDR2 are LNHNV and YYDKDF (reference sequence). CDR3 sequence reads: CATSRDRGQETQYF. As DNA, the CDR3 is TGTGCCACCAGCAGAGACAGGGGCCAAGAGACCCAGTACTTC.

The DNA of the CDR3 is TGCAGCGTTGAAGGGTTACAGGGCCACAAAGCGGGGAATGAGCAGTTCTTC. Amino acid sequence: CSVEGLQGHKAGNEQFF. The rearrangement joins TRBV29-1 to TRBJ2-1; maybe TRBD2 (7 bases). The CDR3 is made up of 17 amino acids. V lost 1 base to trimming and J lost 7 bases, with 23 bases between them. Germline assignment: CDR1 SQVTM and CDR2 ANQGSEA.

The V gene is TRBV7-2, the J gene TRBJ1-1; perhaps TRBD1 as D (5 bases). V lost 6 bases and J 5 bases, leaving 16 bases between the germline ends. The CDR3 is made up of 14 amino acids. From germline, CDR1 is SGHTA and CDR2 FQGNSA. The CDR3 region is CASRRRAGQTEAFF. DNA for the CDR3: TGTGCCAGCAGACGCCGTGCAGGGCAGACTGAAGCTTTCTTT.

In this sample, this clone turned up a few times. This chain joins TRBV11-1 and TRBJ1-1; 7 bases agree with TRBD1. There are 15 residues in the CDR3. CDR1 and CDR2 (germline): SGHAT, FQDESV (reference sequence). Losses at the gene ends were 3 bases for V and 2 bases for J; bases not matched to a gene: 6. The CDR3 reads CASSLLTGSNTEAFF. In nucleotides, the CDR3 is TGTGCCAGCAGCTTGTTGACAGGGTCCAACACTGAAGCTTTCTTT.

J is TRBJ1-3 and V is TRBV3-1 (or the pseudogene TRBV3-2), with 7 bases that match TRBD1. CDR1 is LGHDT, CDR2 YNNKEL, per germline (reference sequence). This CDR3 comprises 15 residues. V was pared by 3 bases and J by 0 bases, with 2 bases of the junction left unmatched. CDR3 in DNA: TGTGCCAGCAGCCAGGGACAGACCTCTGGAAACACCATATATTTT. Translating gives CASSQGQTSGNTIYF.

This clone was detected once. This chain uses TRBV27 with TRBJ2-7; D may be TRBD1 or TRBD2 (5 bases each). Trimming stripped 5 bases from V and 1 base from J, with 9 bases between. The CDR3 spans 13 residues. Germline V gene sequence: CDR1 MNHEY, CDR2 SMNVEV (reference sequence). This CDR3 is CASSGDGSYEQYF. The CDR3 DNA sequence: TGTGCCAGCAGTGGGGACGGTTCCTACGAGCAGTACTTC.

The chain has TRBV12-3 or TRBV12-4 and TRBJ2-3; D is unresolved. CDR3 length: 13 amino acids. V lost 6 bases to trimming and J lost 2 bases, with 9 bases between them. The CDR3 DNA reads TGTGCCAGCAGCCGAGTTCCCACAGATACGCAGTATTTT. Translating it yields CASSRVPTDTQYF.

V and J are TRBV9 and TRBJ1-2; 7 positions match TRBD1. The CDR3 runs to 14 residues. CDR1 and CDR2 from the germline V gene are SGDLS and YYNGEE. Trimming cost V 4 bases and J 4 bases; bases outside gene matches: 7. The CDR3 nucleotides are TGTGCCAGCAGCCCCGGGACAGTGCGCTATGGCTACACCTTC. Its translation is CASSPGTVRYGYTF. Full variable domain (remainder filled in from reference TRBV9 and TRBJ1-2): DSGVTQTPKHLITATGQRVTLRCSPRSGDLSVYWYQQSLDQGLQFLIQYYNGEERAKGNILERFSAQQFPDLHSELNLSSLELGDSALYFCASSPGTVRYGYTFGSGTRLTVV.

This chain connects TRBV18 to TRBJ1-1; D uncertain. Deletions cut 8 bases from V and 6 bases from J, with 13 bases between. The CDR3 has 12 amino acids. CDR1 and CDR2 (germline): KGHSH, LQKENI. The chain's CDR3 is CASTSDAAEAFF. DNA for the CDR3: TGTGCCAGCACCTCGGACGCCGCTGAAGCTTTCTTT.

The chain recombines TRBV11-2 with TRBJ1-1; D ambiguous. With 1 base removed from V and 11 bases from J, the gap between germline ends came to 8 bases. This CDR3 region has 11 residues. CDR1 SGHAT and CDR2 FQNNGV come from the germline V gene. This CDR3 is CASSLGRLAFF. CDR3 DNA sequence: TGTGCCAGCAGCTTAGGGAGGCTCGCTTTCTTT. The full variable domain, its missing parts supplied by reference TRBV11-2 and TRBJ1-1, is EAGVAQSPRYKIIEKRQSVAFWCNPISGHATLYWYQQILGQGPKLLIQFQNNGVVDDSQLPKDRFSAERLKGVDSTLKIQPAKLEDSAVYLCASSLGRLAFFGQGTRLTVV.

This chain uses TRBV11-3 with TRBJ1-3; D ambiguous. The V end was cut by 4 bases, the J end by 7 bases, with 26 bases between. The CDR3 runs 18 residues. Per germline, CDR1 SGHNT and CDR2 YENEEA. CDR3 sequence reads: CASSSPGRHILDRNTIYF. The CDR3 DNA is TGTGCCAGCAGCTCCCCGGGGAGGCACATCCTCGATAGGAACACCATATATTTT.

This clone has only a few counts. This sequence joins TRBV28 and TRBJ1-1, with D possibly matching TRBD1 (5 bases). Germline V gives CDR1 MDHEN, CDR2 SYDVKM. V was pared by 3 bases and J by 11 bases, with 10 bases between. The CDR3 sequence is 11 residues long. The CDR3 bases are TGTGCCAGCAGTTTGGGACGGGAGGCTTTCTTT. Translated, it gives CASSLGREAFF.

The chain combines TRBV2 with TRBJ1-4; no firm D call. This CDR3 is 15 amino acids long. The germline V and J ends were trimmed by 1 base and 5 bases, with 11 bases remaining between them. Germline loops: CDR1 SNHLY, CDR2 FYNNEI. In DNA form, the CDR3 reads TGTGCCAGCAGTGAAGAGGCGGGAACAAATGAAAAACTGTTTTTT. Amino acid sequence: CASSEEAGTNEKLFF.

The gene calls are TRBV10-3 and TRBJ1-1; the D gene is possibly TRBD1 (5 bases). CDR3 length: 14 amino acids. V was cut by 3 bases and J by 4 bases, with 12 bases left in between. Germline CDR1 and CDR2: ENHRY and SYGVKD. In DNA form, the CDR3 reads TGTGCCATCAGTGATTCAGGGCGGGGCACTGAAGCTTTCTTT. This sequence encodes CAISDSGRGTEAFF.